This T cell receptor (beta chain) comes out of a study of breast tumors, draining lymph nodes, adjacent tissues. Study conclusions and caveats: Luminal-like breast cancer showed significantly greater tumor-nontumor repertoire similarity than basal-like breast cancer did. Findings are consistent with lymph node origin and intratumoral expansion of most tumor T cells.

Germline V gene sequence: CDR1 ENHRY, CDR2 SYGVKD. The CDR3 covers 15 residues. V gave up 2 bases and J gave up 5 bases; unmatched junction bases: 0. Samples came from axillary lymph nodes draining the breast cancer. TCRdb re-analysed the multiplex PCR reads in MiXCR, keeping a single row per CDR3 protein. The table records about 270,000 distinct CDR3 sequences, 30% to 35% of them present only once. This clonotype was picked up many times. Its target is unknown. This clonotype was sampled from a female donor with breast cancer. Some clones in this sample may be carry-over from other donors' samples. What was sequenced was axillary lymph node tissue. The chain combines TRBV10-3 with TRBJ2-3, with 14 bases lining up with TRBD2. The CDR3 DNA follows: TGTGCCATCAGTGAGGGACTAGCGGGAGGAGATACGCAGTATTTT. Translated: CAISEGLAGGDTQYF.